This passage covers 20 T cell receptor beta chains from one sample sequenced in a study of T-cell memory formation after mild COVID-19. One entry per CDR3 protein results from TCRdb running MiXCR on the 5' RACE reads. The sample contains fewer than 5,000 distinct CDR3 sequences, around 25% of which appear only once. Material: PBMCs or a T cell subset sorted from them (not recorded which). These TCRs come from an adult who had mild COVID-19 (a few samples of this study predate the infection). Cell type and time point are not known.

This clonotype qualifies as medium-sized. This chain's CDR3 is CASSYGAGGGEQYF. In DNA form, the CDR3 reads TGTGCCAGCAGTTACGGGGCAGGGGGGGGAGAGCAGTACTTC. This chain connects TRBV6-5 to TRBJ2-7; D possibly matches TRBD1 or TRBD2 (7 bases each). V was shortened by 2 bases and J by 7 bases, with 15 bases between the two germline ends. This CDR3 comprises 14 residues. Germline V lookup: CDR1 MNHEY, CDR2 SVGAGI.

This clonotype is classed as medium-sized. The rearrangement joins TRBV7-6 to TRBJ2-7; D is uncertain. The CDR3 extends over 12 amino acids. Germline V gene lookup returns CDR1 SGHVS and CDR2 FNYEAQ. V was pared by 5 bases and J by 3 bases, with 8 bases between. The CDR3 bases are TGTGCCAGCAGCAAAGAAGTCTACGAGCAGTACTTC. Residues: CASSKEVYEQYF.

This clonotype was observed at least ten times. CDR3 DNA: TGCGCCAGCAGCTTGGCCCCGGGACATAACTATGGCTACACCTTC. Its protein product is CASSLAPGHNYGYTF. The V call is TRBV5-1, the J call TRBJ1-2, with D perhaps TRBD1 (6 bases). Trimming took off 0 bases at V and 1 base at J, with 10 bases between the two ends. Germline lookup yields CDR1 SGHRS and CDR2 YFSETQ. The CDR3 length is 15 residues. Full variable domain (rest looked up from reference TRBV5-1 and TRBJ1-2): KAGVTQTPRYLIKTRGQQVTLSCSPISGHRSVSWYQQTPGQGLQFLFEYFSETQRNKGNFPGRFSGRQFSNSRSEMNVSTLELGDSALYLCASSLAPGHNYGYTFGSGTRLTVV.

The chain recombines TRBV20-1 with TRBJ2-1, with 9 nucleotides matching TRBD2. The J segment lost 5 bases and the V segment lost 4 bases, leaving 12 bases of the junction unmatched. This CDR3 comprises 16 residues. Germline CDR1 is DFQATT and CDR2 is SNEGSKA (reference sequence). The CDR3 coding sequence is TGCAGTGCTAATGGGGCTAGCGGGGTAGTCGACAATGAGCAGTTCTTC. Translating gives CSANGASGVVDNEQFF.

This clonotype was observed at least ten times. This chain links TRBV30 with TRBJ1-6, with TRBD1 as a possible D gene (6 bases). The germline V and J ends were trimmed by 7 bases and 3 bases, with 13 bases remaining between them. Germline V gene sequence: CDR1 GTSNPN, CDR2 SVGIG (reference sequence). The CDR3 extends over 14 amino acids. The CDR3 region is CALGWTDYNSPLHF. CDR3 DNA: TGTGCCTTAGGCTGGACAGACTATAATTCACCCCTCCACTTT.

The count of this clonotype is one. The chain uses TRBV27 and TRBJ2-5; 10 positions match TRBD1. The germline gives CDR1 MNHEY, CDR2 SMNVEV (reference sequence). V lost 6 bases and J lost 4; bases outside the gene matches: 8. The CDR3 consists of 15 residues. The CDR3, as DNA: TGTGCCAGCAGCCGCTGGGGGGACAGGGGAGAGACCCAGTACTTC. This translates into CASSRWGDRGETQYF.

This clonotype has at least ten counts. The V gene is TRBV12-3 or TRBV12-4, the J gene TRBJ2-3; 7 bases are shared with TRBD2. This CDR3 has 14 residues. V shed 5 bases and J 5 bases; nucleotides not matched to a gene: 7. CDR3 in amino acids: CASSTGGGGDTQYF. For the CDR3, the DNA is TGTGCCAGCAGTACTGGGGGGGGGGGAGATACGCAGTATTTT.

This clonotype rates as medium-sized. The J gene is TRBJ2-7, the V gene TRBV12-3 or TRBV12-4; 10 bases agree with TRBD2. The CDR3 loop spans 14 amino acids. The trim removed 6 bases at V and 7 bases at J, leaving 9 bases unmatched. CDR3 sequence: CASRPSGGAREQYF. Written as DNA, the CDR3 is TGTGCCAGCAGACCCAGCGGGGGGGCCCGAGAGCAGTACTTC.

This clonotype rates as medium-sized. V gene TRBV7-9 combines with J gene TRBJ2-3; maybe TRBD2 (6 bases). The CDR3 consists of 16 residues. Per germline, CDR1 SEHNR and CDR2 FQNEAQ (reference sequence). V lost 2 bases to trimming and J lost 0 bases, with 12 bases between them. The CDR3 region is CASSLRLGTSTDTQYF. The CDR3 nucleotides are TGTGCCAGCAGCTTACGACTAGGAACTAGCACAGATACGCAGTATTTT. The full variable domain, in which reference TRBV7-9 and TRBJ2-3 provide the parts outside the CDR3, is DTGVSQNPRHKITKRGQNVTFRCDPISEHNRLYWYRQTLGQGPEFLTYFQNEAQLEKSRLLSDRFSAERPKGSFSTLEIQRTEQGDSAMYLCASSLRLGTSTDTQYFGPGTRLTVL.

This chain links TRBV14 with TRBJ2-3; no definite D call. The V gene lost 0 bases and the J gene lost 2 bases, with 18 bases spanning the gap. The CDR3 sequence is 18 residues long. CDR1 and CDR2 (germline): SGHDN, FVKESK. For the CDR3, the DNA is TGTGCCAGCAGCCAAGAAGGCGACTGGAAGGGCCTCACAGATACGCAGTATTTT. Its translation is CASSQEGDWKGLTDTQYF.

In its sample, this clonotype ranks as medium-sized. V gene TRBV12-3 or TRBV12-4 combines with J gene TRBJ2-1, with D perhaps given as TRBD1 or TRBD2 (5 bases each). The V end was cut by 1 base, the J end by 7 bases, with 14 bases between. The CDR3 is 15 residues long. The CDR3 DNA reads TGTGCCAGCAGTTTAGATGGGGGTTCGGGGAATGAGCAGTTCTTC. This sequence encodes CASSLDGGSGNEQFF.

Here the CDR3 reads CASSLEPGGLQETQYF. The CDR3 region has the DNA TGCGCCAGCAGCTTGGAACCAGGGGGCCTCCAAGAGACCCAGTACTTC. V and J are TRBV5-1 and TRBJ2-5; TRBD1 aligns across 8 bases. This CDR3 region has 16 residues. After removal of 0 bases from V and 1 base from J, the junction contained 5 bases not matched to a gene. From germline, CDR1 is SGHRS and CDR2 YFSETQ.

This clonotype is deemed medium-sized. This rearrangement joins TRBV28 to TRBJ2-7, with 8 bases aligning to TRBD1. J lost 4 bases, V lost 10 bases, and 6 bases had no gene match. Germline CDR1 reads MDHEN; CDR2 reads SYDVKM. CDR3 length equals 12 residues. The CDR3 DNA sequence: TGTGCCACAAGGACAGGGTCTTACGAGCAGTACGTC. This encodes CATRTGSYEQYV.

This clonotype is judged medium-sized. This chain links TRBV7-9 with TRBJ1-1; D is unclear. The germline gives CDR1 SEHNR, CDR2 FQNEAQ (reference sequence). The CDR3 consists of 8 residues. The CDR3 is CYLPEAFF. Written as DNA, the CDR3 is TGTTATCTCCCTGAAGCTTTCTTT.

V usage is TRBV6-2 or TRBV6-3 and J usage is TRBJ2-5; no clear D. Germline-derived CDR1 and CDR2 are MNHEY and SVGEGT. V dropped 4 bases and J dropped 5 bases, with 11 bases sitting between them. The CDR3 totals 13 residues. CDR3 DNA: TGTGCCAGCAGTTTTGCGAATCAGGAGACCCAGTACTTC. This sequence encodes CASSFANQETQYF.

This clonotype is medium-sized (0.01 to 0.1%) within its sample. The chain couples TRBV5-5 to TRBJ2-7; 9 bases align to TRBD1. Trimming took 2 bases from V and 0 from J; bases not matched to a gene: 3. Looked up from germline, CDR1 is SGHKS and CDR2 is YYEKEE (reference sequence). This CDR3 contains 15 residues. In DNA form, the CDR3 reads TGTGCCAGCAGCTTCCCGGGACAGGGCTCCTACGAGCAGTACTTC. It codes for CASSFPGQGSYEQYF.

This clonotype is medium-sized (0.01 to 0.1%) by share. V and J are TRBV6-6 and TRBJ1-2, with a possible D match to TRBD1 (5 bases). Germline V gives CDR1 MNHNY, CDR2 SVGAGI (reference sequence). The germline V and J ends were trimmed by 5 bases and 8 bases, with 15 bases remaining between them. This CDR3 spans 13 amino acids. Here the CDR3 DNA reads TGTGCCAGCAGTCAGACAGACTCGTGGGGCTACACCTTC. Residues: CASSQTDSWGYTF.

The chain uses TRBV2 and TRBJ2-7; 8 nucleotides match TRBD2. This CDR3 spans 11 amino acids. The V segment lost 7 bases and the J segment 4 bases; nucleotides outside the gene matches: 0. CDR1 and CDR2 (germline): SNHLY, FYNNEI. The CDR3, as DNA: TGTGCCAGCACGGGGGGGTACGAGCAGTACTTC. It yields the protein CASTGGYEQYF.

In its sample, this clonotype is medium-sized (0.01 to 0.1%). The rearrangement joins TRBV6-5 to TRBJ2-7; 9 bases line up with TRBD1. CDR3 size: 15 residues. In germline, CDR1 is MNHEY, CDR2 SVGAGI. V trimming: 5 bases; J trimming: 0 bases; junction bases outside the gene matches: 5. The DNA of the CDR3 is TGTGCCAGCAGTCACGGACAGGGGCTCTCCTACGAGCAGTACTTC. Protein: CASSHGQGLSYEQYF.

The DNA for the CDR3 is TGTGCCAGCAGGTCCCCGGGGTTGGGGACAGGGGACGAAGAGACCCAGTACTTC. Translated, it gives CASRSPGLGTGDEETQYF. The chain uses TRBV21-1 and TRBJ2-5; the table's D call TRBD1 went unverified against the DNA. TRBV21-1 is termed a pseudogene. The CDR3 loop spans 18 amino acids.